There are a few counts of the clone carrying this T cell receptor (beta chain). No antigen is known for it. As handled by the study authors: Clinicopathological groups of papillary thyroid cancer showed CDR3 differences that were used to build a distant-metastasis classifier. Through MiXCR, TCRdb re-clonotyped the PCR reads. The authors' filters were not applied to this entry. The top ten clones hold 10% of a sample with 35,000 to 45,000 clones, around 3.1% of them seen once. The data were taken from a study of metastatic and nonmetastatic thyroid tumors. Study at large: Repertoire comparison spanned blood and tumor or nodule tissue of malignant and benign thyroid patients.

V lost 4 bases, J lost 4 bases, and 10 bases stayed unmatched. The CDR3 length is 16 residues. The germline gives CDR1 SGHRS, CDR2 YFSETQ. Broader study findings: Relative to benign nodules, malignant thyroid tumors were reportedly characterized by significantly elevated TCR beta diversity in blood and tumor.

Not a single patient had been given any form of treatment at any point before undergoing thyroid surgery. The clonotype originates from a female donor with papillary thyroid cancer or a benign thyroid nodule (not recorded which). Some clones in this sample may be carry-over from other donors' samples. The V gene is TRBV5-1, the J gene TRBJ2-1; 8 bases align to TRBD2. What was sequenced was blood. The DNA for the CDR3 is TGCGCCAGCAGCACCGGGGGGGGTAACCTTTACAATGAGCAGTTCTTC. Residues: CASSTGGGNLYNEQFF.